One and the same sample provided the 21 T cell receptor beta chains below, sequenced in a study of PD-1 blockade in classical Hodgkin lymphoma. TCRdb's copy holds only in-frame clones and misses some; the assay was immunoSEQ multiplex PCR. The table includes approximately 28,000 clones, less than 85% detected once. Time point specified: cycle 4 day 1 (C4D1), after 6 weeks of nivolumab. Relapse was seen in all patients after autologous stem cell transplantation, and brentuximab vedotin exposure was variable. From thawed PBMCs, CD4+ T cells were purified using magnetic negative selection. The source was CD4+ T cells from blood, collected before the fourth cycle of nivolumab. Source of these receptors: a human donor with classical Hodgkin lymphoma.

CDR3 sequence reads: CASSLDAVRGYTF. Written as DNA, the CDR3 is TGTGCCAGCAGTTTGGACGCCGTACGTGGCTACACCTTC. The rearrangement uses TRBV28 and TRBJ1-2, with D unclear. This CDR3 is 13 amino acids long. The V end lost 3 bases, the J end lost 7 bases, and 12 bases lay between the germline ends. Germline lookup yields CDR1 MDHEN and CDR2 SYDVKM.

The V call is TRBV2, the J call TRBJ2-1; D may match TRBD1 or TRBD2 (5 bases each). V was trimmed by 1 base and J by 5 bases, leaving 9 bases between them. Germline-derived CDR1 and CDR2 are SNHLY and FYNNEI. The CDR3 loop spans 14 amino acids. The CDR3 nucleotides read TGTGCCAGCAGTGAAGGGGACCTGAACAATGAGCAGTTCTTC. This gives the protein CASSEGDLNNEQFF.

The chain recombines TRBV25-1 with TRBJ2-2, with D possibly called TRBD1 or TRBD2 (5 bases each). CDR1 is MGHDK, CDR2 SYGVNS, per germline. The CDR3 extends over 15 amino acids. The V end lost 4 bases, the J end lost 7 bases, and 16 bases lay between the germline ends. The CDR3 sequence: CASSGGREMSGELFF. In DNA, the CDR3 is TGTGCCAGCAGTGGTGGCAGGGAGATGAGCGGGGAGCTGTTTTTT.

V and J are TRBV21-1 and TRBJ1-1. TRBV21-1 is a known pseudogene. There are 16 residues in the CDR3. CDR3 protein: CASSKIGHSLNTEAFF. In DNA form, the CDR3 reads TGTGCCAGCAGCAAGATAGGGCACAGCCTGAACACTGAAGCTTTCTTT.

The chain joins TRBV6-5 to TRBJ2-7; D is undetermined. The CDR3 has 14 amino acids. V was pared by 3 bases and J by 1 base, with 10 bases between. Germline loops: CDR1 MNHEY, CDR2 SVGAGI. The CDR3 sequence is CASSYTAMSYEQYF. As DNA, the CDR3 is TGTGCCAGCAGTTATACAGCTATGTCCTACGAGCAGTACTTC.

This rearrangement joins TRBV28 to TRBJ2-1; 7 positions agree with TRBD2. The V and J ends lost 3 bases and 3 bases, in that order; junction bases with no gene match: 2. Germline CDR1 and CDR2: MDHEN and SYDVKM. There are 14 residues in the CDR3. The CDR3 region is CASSLGGSYNEQFF. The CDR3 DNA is TGTGCCAGCAGTTTGGGCGGGAGCTACAATGAGCAGTTCTTC.

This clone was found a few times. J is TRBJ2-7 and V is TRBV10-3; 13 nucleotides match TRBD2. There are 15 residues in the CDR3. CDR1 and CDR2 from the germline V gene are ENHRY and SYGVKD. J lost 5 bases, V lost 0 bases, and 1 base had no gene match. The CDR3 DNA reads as TGTGCCATCAGTGAGTCTGGGACTAGCGGGAACGAGCAGTACTTC. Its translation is CAISESGTSGNEQYF.

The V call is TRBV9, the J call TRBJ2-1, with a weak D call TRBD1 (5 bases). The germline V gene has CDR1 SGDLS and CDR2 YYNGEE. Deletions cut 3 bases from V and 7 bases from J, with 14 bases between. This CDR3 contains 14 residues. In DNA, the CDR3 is TGTGCCAGCAGCGCGACATTGACAGTAAATGAGCAGTTCTTC. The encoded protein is CASSATLTVNEQFF.

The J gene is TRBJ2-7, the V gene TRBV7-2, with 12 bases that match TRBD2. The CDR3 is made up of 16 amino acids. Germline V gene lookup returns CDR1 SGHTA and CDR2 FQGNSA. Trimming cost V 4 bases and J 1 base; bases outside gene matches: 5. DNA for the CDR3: TGTGCCAGCAGCTCCTCCGGACTAGCGGGATCCTACGAGCAGTACTTC. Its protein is CASSSSGLAGSYEQYF. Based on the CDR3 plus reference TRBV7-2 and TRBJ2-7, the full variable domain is GAGVSQSPSNKVTEKGKDVELRCDPISGHTALYWYRQSLGQGLEFLIYFQGNSAPDKSGLPSDRFSAERTGGSVSTLTIQRTQQEDSAVYLCASSSSGLAGSYEQYFGPGTRLTVT.

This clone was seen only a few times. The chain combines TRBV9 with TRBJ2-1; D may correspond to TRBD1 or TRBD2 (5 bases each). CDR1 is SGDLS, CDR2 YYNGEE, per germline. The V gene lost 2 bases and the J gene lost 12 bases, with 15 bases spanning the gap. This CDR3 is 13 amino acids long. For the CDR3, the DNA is TGTGCCAGCAGCGTCGGGACCACCCGCGGGCAGTTCTTC. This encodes CASSVGTTRGQFF.

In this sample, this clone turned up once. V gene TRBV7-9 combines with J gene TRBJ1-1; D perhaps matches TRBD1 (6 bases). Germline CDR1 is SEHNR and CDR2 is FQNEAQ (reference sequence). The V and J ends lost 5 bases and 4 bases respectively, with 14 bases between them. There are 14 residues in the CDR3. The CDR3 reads CASSARQAGTEAFF. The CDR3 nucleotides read TGTGCCAGCAGCGCCCGACAGGCTGGCACTGAAGCTTTCTTT.

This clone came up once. The CDR3 DNA sequence: TGCGCCAGCAGCTTGGCCGGACAGGGAAATGGCTACACCTTC. As protein: CASSLAGQGNGYTF. The chain joins TRBV5-1 to TRBJ1-2; TRBD1 matches at 8 bases. Trimming removed 0 bases from V and 6 bases from J; junction bases left unmatched: 4. The CDR3 loop spans 14 amino acids. Germline V gives CDR1 SGHRS, CDR2 YFSETQ.

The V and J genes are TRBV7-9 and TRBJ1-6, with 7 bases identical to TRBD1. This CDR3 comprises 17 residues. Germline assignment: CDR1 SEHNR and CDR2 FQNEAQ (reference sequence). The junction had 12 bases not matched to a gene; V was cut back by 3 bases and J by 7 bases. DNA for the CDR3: TGTGCCAGCAGCTTTATGACAGGGTGGCGGCAGAATTCACCCCTCCACTTT. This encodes CASSFMTGWRQNSPLHF. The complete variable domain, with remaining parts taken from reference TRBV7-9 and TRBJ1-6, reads DTGVSQNPRHKITKRGQNVTFRCDPISEHNRLYWYRQTLGQGPEFLTYFQNEAQLEKSRLLSDRFSAERPKGSFSTLEIQRTEQGDSAMYLCASSFMTGWRQNSPLHFGNGTRLTVT.

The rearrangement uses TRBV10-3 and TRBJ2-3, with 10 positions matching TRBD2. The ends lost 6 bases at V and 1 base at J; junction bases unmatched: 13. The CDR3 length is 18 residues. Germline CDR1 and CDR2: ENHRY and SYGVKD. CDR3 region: CAISEGLAGDSGTDTQYF. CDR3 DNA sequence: TGTGCCATCAGCGAGGGGCTAGCGGGGGACTCTGGCACAGATACGCAGTATTTT.

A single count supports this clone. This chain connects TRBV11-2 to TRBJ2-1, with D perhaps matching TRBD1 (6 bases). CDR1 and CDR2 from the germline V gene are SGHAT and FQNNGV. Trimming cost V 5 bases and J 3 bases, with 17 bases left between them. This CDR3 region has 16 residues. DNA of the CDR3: TGTGCCAGCAGCGCCAGGGGATCCGCCCTCTACAATGAGCAGTTCTTC. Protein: CASSARGSALYNEQFF.

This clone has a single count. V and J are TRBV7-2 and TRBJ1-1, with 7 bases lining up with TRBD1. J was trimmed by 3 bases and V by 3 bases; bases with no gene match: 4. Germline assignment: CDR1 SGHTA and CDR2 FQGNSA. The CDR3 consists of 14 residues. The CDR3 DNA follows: TGTGCCAGCAGCTTTACAGGGGTAGACACTGAAGCTTTCTTT. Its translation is CASSFTGVDTEAFF.

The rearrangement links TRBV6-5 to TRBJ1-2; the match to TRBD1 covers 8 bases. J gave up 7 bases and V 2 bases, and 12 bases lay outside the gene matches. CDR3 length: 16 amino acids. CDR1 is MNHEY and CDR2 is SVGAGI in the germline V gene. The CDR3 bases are TGTGCCAGCAGTTACAGGGCGGTACAGGGGGTATCTGGCTACACCTTC. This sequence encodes CASSYRAVQGVSGYTF.

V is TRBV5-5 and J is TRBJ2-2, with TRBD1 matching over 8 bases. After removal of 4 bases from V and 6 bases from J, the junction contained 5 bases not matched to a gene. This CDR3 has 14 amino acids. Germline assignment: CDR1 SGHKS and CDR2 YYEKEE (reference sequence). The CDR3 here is CASSRGTGPGELFF. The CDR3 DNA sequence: TGTGCCAGCAGCCGGGGGACAGGACCCGGGGAGCTGTTTTTT.

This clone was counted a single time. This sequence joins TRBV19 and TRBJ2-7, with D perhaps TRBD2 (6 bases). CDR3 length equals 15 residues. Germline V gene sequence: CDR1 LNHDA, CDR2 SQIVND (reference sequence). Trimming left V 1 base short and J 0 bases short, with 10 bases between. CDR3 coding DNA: TGTGCCAGTAGTATAGGTGGAGGGTACTCCTACGAGCAGTACTTC. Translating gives CASSIGGGYSYEQYF.

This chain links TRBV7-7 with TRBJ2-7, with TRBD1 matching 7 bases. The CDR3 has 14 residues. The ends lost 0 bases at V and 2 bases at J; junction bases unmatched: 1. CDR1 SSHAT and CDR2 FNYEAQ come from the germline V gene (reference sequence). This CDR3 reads CASSLATGPYEQYF. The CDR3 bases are TGTGCCAGCAGCTTAGCGACAGGGCCCTACGAGCAGTACTTC.

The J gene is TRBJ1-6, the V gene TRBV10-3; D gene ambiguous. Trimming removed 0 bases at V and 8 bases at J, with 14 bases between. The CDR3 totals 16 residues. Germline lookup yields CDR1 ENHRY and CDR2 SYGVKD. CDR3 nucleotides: TGTGCCATCAGTGAGTCGCTGGGGAATGCGGATTCACCCCTCCACTTT. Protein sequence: CAISESLGNADSPLHF.